The 13 T cell receptor beta chains given below trace back to one sample, sequenced in a study of blood T cell repertoires in COVID-19. TCRdb's copy holds only in-frame clones and misses some; the assay was immunoSEQ multiplex PCR. The top ten clones hold 15% of a sample with roughly 150,000 clones, 85% to 90% of them seen once. The material sequenced was peripheral blood. The receptor set was obtained from a woman aged 40 to 49 with acute or convalescent COVID-19.

The CDR3 here is CASSRPRDPGGTEAFF. The DNA of the CDR3 is TGTGCCAGTAGTAGACCCCGGGACCCGGGAGGAACTGAAGCTTTCTTT. The gene calls are TRBV19 and TRBJ1-1, with a weak D call TRBD1 (5 bases). Trimming took 4 bases from V and 5 from J, leaving 20 bases between them. The V gene's germline CDR1 is LNHDA and CDR2 SQIVND (reference sequence). There are 16 residues in the CDR3.

The rearrangement uses TRBV19 and TRBJ2-2; 7 nucleotides match TRBD2. The CDR3 length is 16 residues. V shed 3 bases and J 0 bases; nucleotides not matched to a gene: 4. From germline, CDR1 is LNHDA and CDR2 SQIVND (reference sequence). The CDR3 nucleotides read TGTGCCAGTAGTATTATTAGCGGGCCGAACACCGGGGAGCTGTTTTTT. Translation: CASSIISGPNTGELFF.

This chain connects TRBV2 to TRBJ2-5; TRBD2 is a possible D gene (5 bases). The CDR3 totals 12 residues. The germline V gene encodes CDR1 SNHLY and CDR2 FYNNEI. Trimming took 4 bases from V and 4 from J, leaving 7 bases between them. CDR3 nucleotides: TGTGCCAGCAGTGCAGAGGGAGAGACCCAGTACTTC. Translated, it gives CASSAEGETQYF.

This sequence joins TRBV7-2 and TRBJ2-3, with TRBD2 matching 8 bases. Germline lookup yields CDR1 SGHTA and CDR2 FQGNSA. This CDR3 is built from 15 residues. V trimming: 6 bases; J trimming: 0 bases; junction bases outside the gene matches: 5. CDR3 in DNA: TGTGCCAGCAGACTAGCGGATCTAAGCACAGATACGCAGTATTTT. As protein: CASRLADLSTDTQYF.

The chain carries TRBV18 and TRBJ2-2; D is uncertain. The CDR3 sequence is 14 residues long. V lost 2 bases, J lost 0 bases, and 4 bases lay in between. Germline V gives CDR1 KGHSH, CDR2 LQKENI. The CDR3 reads CASSPITNTGELFF. The CDR3 coding sequence is TGTGCCAGCTCACCAATCACGAACACCGGGGAGCTGTTTTTT.

This clone has only one observation. The V gene is TRBV5-6, the J gene TRBJ2-7; possible D gene TRBD2, 5 bases. The V gene's germline CDR1 is SGHDT and CDR2 YYEEEE. Trimming stripped 4 bases from V and 1 base from J, with 15 bases between. This CDR3 has 15 residues. The CDR3 sequence: CASSMGVTDSYEQYF. The CDR3 nucleotides read TGTGCCAGCAGCATGGGAGTCACAGATTCCTACGAGCAGTACTTC.

The gene calls are TRBV7-8 and TRBJ2-1; possibly TRBD1 for D (6 bases). The CDR3 is 14 residues long. V was pared by 6 bases and J by 5 bases, with 14 bases between. The germline V gene has CDR1 SGHVS and CDR2 FQNEAQ. The CDR3 protein is CASRENRDNNEQFF. CDR3 coding DNA: TGTGCCAGCAGGGAGAACAGGGACAACAATGAGCAGTTCTTC.

This sequence joins TRBV6-2 or TRBV6-3 and TRBJ2-7; 7 bases are a match to TRBD1. This CDR3 region has 15 residues. Germline loops: CDR1 MNHEY, CDR2 SVGEGT. Trimming at V came to 0 bases and at J to 2 bases, leaving 4 bases not matched to a gene. The CDR3: CASSYSTTGTYEQYF. The CDR3 DNA reads TGTGCCAGCAGTTACTCGACGACAGGGACCTACGAGCAGTACTTC.

The chain couples TRBV19 to TRBJ2-2; D not resolved. Germline assignment: CDR1 LNHDA and CDR2 SQIVND (reference sequence). The V gene lost 5 bases and the J gene lost 1 base, with 11 bases spanning the gap. The CDR3 is made up of 15 amino acids. The CDR3 nucleotides are TGTGCCAGTAGTGTGAATACAATGAACACCGGGGAGCTGTTTTTT. This gives the protein CASSVNTMNTGELFF.

The chain combines TRBV4-1 with TRBJ1-6; D may be TRBD1 (6 bases). CDR1 is MGHRA, CDR2 YSYEKL, per germline. V shed 5 bases and J shed 0 bases, with 23 bases lying between them. This CDR3 has 20 amino acids. The CDR3 nucleotides read TGCGCCAGCAGCTCTCTAGAGCGTCCGGGACACGGCTCCTATAATTCACCCCTCCACTTT. Protein sequence: CASSSLERPGHGSYNSPLHF.

The chain has TRBV11-2 and TRBJ2-4, with D tentatively TRBD2 (7 bases). Germline V gene sequence: CDR1 SGHAT, CDR2 FQNNGV. The V gene lost 2 bases and the J gene lost 5 bases, with 19 bases spanning the gap. This CDR3 has 17 amino acids. CDR3 loop: CASSLRLAGASENIQYF. CDR3 sequence (DNA): TGTGCCAGCAGCTTAAGATTGGCGGGGGCATCGGAAAACATTCAGTACTTC.

The chain has TRBV2 and TRBJ1-1; possibly TRBD1 for D (6 bases). CDR1 and CDR2 from the germline V gene are SNHLY and FYNNEI. V was pared by 6 bases and J by 0 bases, with 14 bases between. The CDR3 is 15 residues long. The CDR3 DNA reads TGTGCCAGCAGGGACAGTGCAACCATGAACACTGAAGCTTTCTTT. Encoded protein: CASRDSATMNTEAFF.

The V call is TRBV19, the J call TRBJ1-3; no definite D call. The germline CDR1 and CDR2 sequences are LNHDA and SQIVND (reference sequence). Trimming stripped 9 bases from V and 0 bases from J, with 18 bases between. This CDR3 region has 16 residues. The CDR3 DNA is TGTGCCAGCCGCCGGGAGGCAGGCGACTCTGGAAACACCATATATTTT. Translated: CASRREAGDSGNTIYF.